Shown below are 17 T cell receptor beta chains from a single sample sequenced in a study of blood T cell repertoires in COVID-19. Data came from immunoSEQ multiplex PCR; TCRdb stores just in-frame clones and leaves some out. This table holds 200,000 to 300,000 clones, around four fifths found once. The sample consisted of peripheral blood. The receptors stem from a man aged 25 to 45 who had recovered from COVID-19.

The chain links TRBV6-4 to TRBJ1-6; TRBD1 agrees at 8 bases. The CDR3 is 16 amino acids. Germline lookup yields CDR1 MRHNA and CDR2 SNTAGT. Trimming took 3 bases from V and 2 from J; bases not matched to a gene: 3. In DNA, the CDR3 is TGTGCCAGCAGTGAGGGACAGGTCCCCTATAATTCACCCCTCCACTTT. Translated, it gives CASSEGQVPYNSPLHF.

The J gene is TRBJ1-5, the V gene TRBV19; D is unresolved. The germline V gene encodes CDR1 LNHDA and CDR2 SQIVND (reference sequence). The CDR3 has 16 amino acids. The V end lost 1 base, the J end lost 2 bases, and 12 bases lay between the germline ends. The CDR3, as DNA: TGTGCCAGTAGTATAGGCCTTCACGGAGGCAATCAGCCCCAGCATTTT. This gives the protein CASSIGLHGGNQPQHF.

V is TRBV29-1 and J is TRBJ2-1; TRBD1 aligns across 7 bases. Germline values: CDR1 SQVTM, CDR2 ANQGSEA. CDR3 size: 16 residues. V trimming: 7 bases; J trimming: 2 bases; junction bases outside the gene matches: 14. This chain's CDR3 is CSAFDREKRTYNEQFF. CDR3 in DNA: TGCAGCGCCTTCGACAGGGAAAAACGAACCTACAATGAGCAGTTCTTC.

This clone was observed a few times. The J gene is TRBJ1-2, the V gene TRBV4-1, with TRBD1 matching over 8 bases. Germline CDR1 MGHRA, CDR2 YSYEKL. The CDR3 runs 17 residues. J was trimmed by 6 bases and V by 4 bases; bases with no gene match: 16. The CDR3 region is CASSLAPTGQAKDGYTF. The CDR3, as DNA: TGCGCCAGCAGCCTCGCACCCACGGGACAGGCTAAAGATGGCTACACCTTC.

V gene TRBV30 combines with J gene TRBJ1-2; TRBD1 matches at 7 bases. Germline V lookup: CDR1 GTSNPN, CDR2 SVGIG (reference sequence). Trimming took 3 bases from V and 8 from J; bases not matched to a gene: 15. There are 15 residues in the CDR3. CDR3 nucleotide sequence: TGTGCCTGGAGACTGGGACAGAGTGAGTCAAACGGCTACACCTTC. This codes for CAWRLGQSESNGYTF.

CDR3 amino acids: CASSEQAANTGELFF. In DNA, the CDR3 is TGTGCCAGCAGTGAACAGGCCGCGAACACCGGGGAGCTGTTTTTT. V and J are TRBV6-1 and TRBJ2-2, with unresolved D. Deletions cut 2 bases from V and 0 bases from J, with 7 bases between. The CDR3 extends over 15 amino acids. Germline values: CDR1 MNHNS, CDR2 SASEGT.

The genes are TRBV5-4 and TRBJ2-5, with TRBD2 matching 11 bases. CDR1 is SGHNT, CDR2 YYREEE, per germline (reference sequence). The CDR3 runs to 16 residues. Germline trimming cut 1 base from V and 2 bases from J; bases unmatched to any gene: 4. CDR3: CASSLSPSGGQETQYF. CDR3 sequence (DNA): TGTGCCAGCAGCTTGTCGCCTAGCGGGGGGCAAGAGACCCAGTACTTC.

The J gene is TRBJ2-7, the V gene TRBV7-6; 9 bases agree with TRBD1. Germline V gives CDR1 SGHVS, CDR2 FNYEAQ. The trim removed 5 bases at V and 2 bases at J, leaving 4 bases unmatched. This CDR3 has 14 amino acids. CDR3: CASSPRQGAYEQYF. CDR3 nucleotide sequence: TGTGCCAGCAGCCCTAGACAGGGGGCCTACGAGCAGTACTTC.

CDR3 region: CASSSSYRGRFGYGYTF. In DNA, the CDR3 is TGTGCCAGCAGCTCTTCGTACAGGGGGCGATTTGGCTATGGCTACACCTTC. The V and J genes are TRBV5-6 and TRBJ1-2; 9 nucleotides agree with TRBD1. With V trimmed by 3 bases and J by 4 bases, 13 bases remained unmatched. The CDR3 sequence is 17 residues long. Germline V gives CDR1 SGHDT, CDR2 YYEEEE. The complete variable domain, with remaining parts taken from reference TRBV5-6 and TRBJ1-2, reads DAGVTQSPTHLIKTRGQQVTLRCSPKSGHDTVSWYQQALGQGPQFIFQYYEEEERQRGNFPDRFSGHQFPNYSSELNVNALLLGDSALYLCASSSSYRGRFGYGYTFGSGTRLTVV.

The chain is built from TRBV2 and TRBJ1-4, with D perhaps TRBD1 (6 bases). Deletions cut 8 bases from V and 5 bases from J, with 12 bases between. This CDR3 region has 13 residues. Germline CDR1 reads SNHLY; CDR2 reads FYNNEI. CDR3 region: CASLRGPNEKLFF. The CDR3 nucleotides are TGTGCCAGCCTCAGGGGCCCCAATGAAAAACTGTTTTTT. The full variable domain, rest sourced from reference TRBV2 and TRBJ1-4, is EPEVTQTPSHQVTQMGQEVILRCVPISNHLYFYWYRQILGQKVEFLVSFYNNEISEKSEIFDDQFSVERPDGSNFTLKIRSTKLEDSAMYFCASLRGPNEKLFFGSGTQLSVL.

The V and J genes are TRBV5-6 and TRBJ1-3; TRBD1 aligns across 7 bases. V gave up 5 bases and J gave up 4 bases; unmatched junction bases: 6. This CDR3 is 14 amino acids long. Germline V lookup: CDR1 SGHDT, CDR2 YYEEEE. The CDR3 sequence: CASRRQGGGNTIYF. DNA for the CDR3: TGTGCCAGCAGAAGACAGGGAGGAGGAAACACCATATATTTT.

This clone showed up just once. V is TRBV9 and J is TRBJ2-3, with TRBD2 matching over 9 bases. The trim removed 3 bases at V and 2 bases at J, leaving 4 bases unmatched. This CDR3 region has 15 residues. CDR1 and CDR2 (germline): SGDLS, YYNGEE. The CDR3 is CASSGSGGPTDTQYF. The CDR3 nucleotides are TGTGCCAGCAGCGGGAGCGGGGGGCCCACAGATACGCAGTATTTT.

This chain links TRBV7-8 with TRBJ2-5; 9 bases align to TRBD1. CDR3 length equals 14 residues. From germline, CDR1 is SGHVS and CDR2 FQNEAQ. The J segment lost 5 bases and the V segment lost 4 bases, leaving 5 bases of the junction unmatched. The chain's CDR3 is CASSSDRGWETQYF. The CDR3 DNA follows: TGTGCCAGCAGCTCGGACAGGGGATGGGAGACCCAGTACTTC.

The table lists this clone with many counts. V and J are TRBV5-6 and TRBJ1-6; D remains unclear. The V end lost 0 bases, the J end lost 13 bases, and 17 bases lay between the germline ends. This CDR3 region has 15 residues. Germline V lookup: CDR1 SGHDT, CDR2 YYEEEE. The CDR3 nucleotides are TGTGCCAGCAGCTTGGCCGACTCATCCTTGGCCCCCCTCCACTTT. Translated: CASSLADSSLAPLHF. Filled out from reference TRBV5-6 and TRBJ1-6, the complete variable domain reads DAGVTQSPTHLIKTRGQQVTLRCSPKSGHDTVSWYQQALGQGPQFIFQYYEEEERQRGNFPDRFSGHQFPNYSSELNVNALLLGDSALYLCASSLADSSLAPLHFGNGTRLTVT.

The rearrangement uses TRBV6-1 and TRBJ2-7; D might be TRBD1 (5 bases). This CDR3 is 14 amino acids long. Looked up from germline, CDR1 is MNHNS and CDR2 is SASEGT. Between the trimmed V and J ends, which lost 0 bases and 6 bases, there was a span of 12 bases. Here the CDR3 reads CASSEAPVTGEQYV. As DNA, the CDR3 is TGTGCCAGCAGTGAAGCCCCGGTTACAGGCGAGCAGTACGTC.

This chain's CDR3 is CASSADLTGEETQYF. Written as DNA, the CDR3 is TGTGCCAGCAGCGCCGACTTGACAGGGGAGGAGACCCAGTACTTC. This chain uses TRBV9 with TRBJ2-5, with 8 bases identical to TRBD1. J was trimmed by 5 bases and V by 3 bases; bases with no gene match: 9. The CDR3 totals 15 residues. In germline, CDR1 is SGDLS, CDR2 YYNGEE.

The rearrangement uses TRBV28 and TRBJ1-6; D might be TRBD1 (6 bases). Germline V CDR1 and CDR2: MDHEN, SYDVKM. The CDR3 is 15 residues long. V lost 7 bases and J 0 bases, leaving 10 bases between the germline ends. This CDR3 is CASKRGSSYNSPLHF. DNA for the CDR3: TGTGCCAGCAAGAGGGGGTCCTCCTATAATTCACCCCTCCACTTT.